Following are 12 T cell receptor beta chains from one sample sequenced in a study of shared clonotypes between healthy human individuals. The assay was immunoSEQ multiplex PCR, and TCRdb's table has in-frame clones only and misses some. This sample has some 2,000,000 clones, with approximately 96% found just once. Sequenced material: naive CD4+ T cells sorted from blood. Subset denoted: CD45RA+ positively selected. These TCRs come from a man in his late teens or twenties in good health.

V gene TRBV2 combines with J gene TRBJ2-1, with TRBD2 identical over 10 bases. With V trimmed by 1 base and J by 9 bases, 6 bases remained unmatched. The CDR3 runs 15 residues. The germline V gene has CDR1 SNHLY and CDR2 FYNNEI. The CDR3 is CASSEVAGGMGEQFF. The CDR3 nucleotides are TGTGCCAGCAGTGAAGTAGCGGGAGGTATGGGTGAGCAGTTCTTC.

With regard to this clone: This specimen includes other DNA sequences encoding the same CDR3. The V call is TRBV14, the J call TRBJ1-1, with 8 bases aligning to TRBD1. CDR1 and CDR2 from the germline V gene are SGHDN and FVKESK. Trimming cost V 4 bases and J 4 bases; bases outside gene matches: 2. The CDR3 extends over 13 amino acids. CDR3 amino acids: CASSLTGGTEAFF. The CDR3 bases are TGTGCCAGCAGCCTTACAGGGGGCACTGAAGCTTTCTTT.

This chain joins TRBV29-1 and TRBJ1-1; D is ambiguous. This CDR3 spans 14 amino acids. CDR1 is SQVTM, CDR2 ANQGSEA, per germline. V lost 3 bases to trimming and J lost 6 bases, with 17 bases between them. CDR3: CSVEDEQFGSEAFF. In nucleotides, the CDR3 is TGCAGCGTTGAGGACGAACAGTTTGGTTCTGAAGCTTTCTTT.

The chain is built from TRBV11-2 and TRBJ2-5, with D possibly TRBD2 on 6 matching bases. The V end lost 2 bases, the J end lost 1 base, and 11 bases lay between the germline ends. Germline V gives CDR1 SGHAT, CDR2 FQNNGV. The CDR3 length is 15 residues. The CDR3 nucleotides read TGTGCCAGCAGCTTAAATGGAGGGATCCAAGAGACCCAGTACTTC. Its translation is CASSLNGGIQETQYF.

CDR3 residues: CAISVTDRPNQPQHF. CDR3 bases: TGTGCCATCAGTGTTACCGACAGGCCCAATCAGCCCCAGCATTTT. The rearrangement joins TRBV10-3 to TRBJ1-5; maybe TRBD1 (6 bases). V was pared by 4 bases and J by 3 bases, with 13 bases between. Germline CDR1 ENHRY, CDR2 SYGVKD. This CDR3 is built from 15 residues.

V usage is TRBV10-2 and J usage is TRBJ2-3, with 13 bases matching TRBD2. Looked up from germline, CDR1 is WSHSY and CDR2 is SAAADI. V lost 6 bases to trimming and J lost 7 bases; unmatched junction nucleotides: 7. The CDR3 sequence is 15 residues long. The DNA of the CDR3 is TGCGCCAGCAGGGAGGGACTAGCGGGAATAAATACGCAGTATTTT. Encoded protein: CASREGLAGINTQYF.

The J gene is TRBJ2-2, the V gene TRBV9; a weak D match, TRBD2 (5 bases). The CDR3 sequence is 16 residues long. CDR1 is SGDLS, CDR2 YYNGEE, per germline. With 0 bases removed from V and 5 bases from J, the gap between germline ends came to 14 bases. This CDR3 is CASSVAADPGTGELFF. The CDR3 DNA sequence: TGTGCCAGCAGCGTAGCCGCGGACCCGGGGACCGGGGAGCTGTTTTTT.

The chain carries TRBV18 and TRBJ2-4; 7 bases map to TRBD2. Germline lookup yields CDR1 KGHSH and CDR2 LQKENI. This CDR3 spans 15 amino acids. Trimming removed 0 bases from V and 8 bases from J; junction bases left unmatched: 7. CDR3 nucleotide sequence: TGTGCCAGCTCACCACCCGGGGCGGGAGAGGACATTCAGTACTTC. Its translation: CASSPPGAGEDIQYF.

DNA for the CDR3: TGTGCCTGGAGTGGAGAAAGGACGTTTAGGGAACCTCAGCCCCAGCATTTT. It codes for CAWSGERTFREPQPQHF. This chain connects TRBV30 to TRBJ1-5, with D hard to call. Looked up from germline, CDR1 is GTSNPN and CDR2 is SVGIG (reference sequence). Trimming pared 1 base from V and 6 bases from J, leaving 22 bases between. This CDR3 contains 17 residues.

This chain uses TRBV2 with TRBJ1-2; D may be TRBD1 (6 bases). The CDR3 consists of 13 residues. The V gene lost 6 bases and the J gene lost 4 bases, with 12 bases spanning the gap. Germline V gene sequence: CDR1 SNHLY, CDR2 FYNNEI. In DNA form, the CDR3 reads TGTGCCAGCAGCAGGGACACCCTCTATGGCTACACCTTC. Translated, it gives CASSRDTLYGYTF.

This sequence joins TRBV30 and TRBJ2-7, with D perhaps TRBD1 or TRBD2 (5 bases each). The CDR3 totals 14 residues. The V gene lost 3 bases and the J gene lost 3 bases, with 15 bases spanning the gap. Per germline, CDR1 GTSNPN and CDR2 SVGIG (reference sequence). This CDR3 reads CAWSSPGTVYEQYF. CDR3 in DNA: TGTGCCTGGAGCAGTCCCGGGACGGTCTACGAGCAGTACTTC.

The chain is built from TRBV11-2 and TRBJ2-3; 9 bases agree with TRBD1. The CDR3 is made up of 15 amino acids. Germline CDR1 and CDR2: SGHAT and FQNNGV. V trimming: 4 bases; J trimming: 5 bases; junction bases outside the gene matches: 7. CDR3 DNA: TGTGCCAGCAGCTCCGGGACAGGGAGGGGAGATACGCAGTATTTT. It codes for CASSSGTGRGDTQYF.